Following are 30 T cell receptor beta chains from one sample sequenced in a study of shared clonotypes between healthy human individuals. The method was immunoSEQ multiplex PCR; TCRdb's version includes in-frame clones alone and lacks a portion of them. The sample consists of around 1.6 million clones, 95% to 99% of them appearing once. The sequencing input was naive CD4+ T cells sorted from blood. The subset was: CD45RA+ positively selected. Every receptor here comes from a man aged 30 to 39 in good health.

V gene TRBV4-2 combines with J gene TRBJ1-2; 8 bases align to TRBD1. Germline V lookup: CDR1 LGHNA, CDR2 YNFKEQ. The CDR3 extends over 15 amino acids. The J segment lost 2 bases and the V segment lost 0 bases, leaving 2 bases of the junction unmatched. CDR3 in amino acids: CASSQDAGGNYGYTF. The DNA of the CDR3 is TGTGCCAGCAGCCAAGATGCAGGGGGCAACTATGGCTACACCTTC.

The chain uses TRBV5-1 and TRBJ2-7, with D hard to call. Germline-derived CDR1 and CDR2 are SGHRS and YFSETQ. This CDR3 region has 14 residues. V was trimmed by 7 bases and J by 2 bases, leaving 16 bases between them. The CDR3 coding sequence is TGCGCCAGCGTCCCCCCGGGCTTACCCTACGAGCAGTACTTC. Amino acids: CASVPPGLPYEQYF.

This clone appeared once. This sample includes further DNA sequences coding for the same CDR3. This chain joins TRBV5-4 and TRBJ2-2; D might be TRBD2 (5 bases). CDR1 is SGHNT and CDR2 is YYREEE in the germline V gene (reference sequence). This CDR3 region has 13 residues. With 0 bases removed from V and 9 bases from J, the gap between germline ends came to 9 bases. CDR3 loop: CASSLAGGRELFF. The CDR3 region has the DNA TGTGCCAGCAGCTTGGCCGGAGGCCGGGAGCTGTTTTTT.

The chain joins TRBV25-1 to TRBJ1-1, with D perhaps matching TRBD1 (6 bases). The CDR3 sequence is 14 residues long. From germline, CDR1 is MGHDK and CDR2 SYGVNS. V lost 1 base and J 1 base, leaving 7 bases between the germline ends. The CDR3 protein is CASSELGGNTEAFF. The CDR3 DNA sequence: TGTGCCAGCAGTGAATTAGGGGGGAACACTGAAGCTTTCTTT.

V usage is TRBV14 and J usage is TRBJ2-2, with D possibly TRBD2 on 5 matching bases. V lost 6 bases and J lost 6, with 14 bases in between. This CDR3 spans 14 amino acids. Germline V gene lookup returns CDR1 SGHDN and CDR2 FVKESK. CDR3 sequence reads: CASSRTQRAGELFF. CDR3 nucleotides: TGTGCCAGCAGTCGGACCCAGAGGGCCGGGGAGCTGTTTTTT.

The CDR3 reads CASSALEFGSGANVLTF. Here the CDR3 DNA reads TGTGCCAGCAGTGCCTTAGAGTTTGGCTCTGGGGCCAACGTCCTGACTTTC. The J gene is TRBJ2-6, the V gene TRBV6-1; D gene unclear. This CDR3 contains 17 residues. Trimming removed 4 bases at V and 0 bases at J, with 13 bases between. CDR1 is MNHNS, CDR2 SASEGT, per germline.

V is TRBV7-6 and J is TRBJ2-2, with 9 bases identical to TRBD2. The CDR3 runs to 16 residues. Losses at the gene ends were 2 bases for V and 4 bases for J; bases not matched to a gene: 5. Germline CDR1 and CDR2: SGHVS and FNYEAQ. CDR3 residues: CASSLRGGRATGELFF. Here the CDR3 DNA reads TGTGCCAGCAGCTTACGGGGCGGGAGGGCCACCGGGGAGCTGTTTTTT.

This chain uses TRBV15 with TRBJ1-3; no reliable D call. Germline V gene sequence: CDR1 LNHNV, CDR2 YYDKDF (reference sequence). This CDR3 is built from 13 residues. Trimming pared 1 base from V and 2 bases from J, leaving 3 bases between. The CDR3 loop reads CATSRGAGNTIYF. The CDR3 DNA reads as TGTGCCACCAGCAGAGGGGCTGGAAACACCATATATTTT.

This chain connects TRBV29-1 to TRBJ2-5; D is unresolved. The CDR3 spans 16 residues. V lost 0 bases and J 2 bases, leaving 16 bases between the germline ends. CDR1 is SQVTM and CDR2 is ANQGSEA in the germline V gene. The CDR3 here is CSVEDLEHRIQETQYF. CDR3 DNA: TGCAGCGTTGAAGATCTCGAACACAGAATTCAAGAGACCCAGTACTTC.

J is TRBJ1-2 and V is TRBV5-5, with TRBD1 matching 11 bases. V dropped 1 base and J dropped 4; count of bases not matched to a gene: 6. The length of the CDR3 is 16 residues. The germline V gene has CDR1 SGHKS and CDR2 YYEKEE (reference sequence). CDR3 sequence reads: CASSLPGQGAFYGYTF. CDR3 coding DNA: TGTGCCAGCAGCTTGCCCGGACAGGGGGCATTCTATGGCTACACCTTC. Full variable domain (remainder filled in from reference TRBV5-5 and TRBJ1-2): DAGVTQSPTHLIKTRGQQVTLRCSPISGHKSVSWYQQVLGQGPQFIFQYYEKEERGRGNFPDRFSARQFPNYSSELNVNALLLGDSALYLCASSLPGQGAFYGYTFGSGTRLTVV.

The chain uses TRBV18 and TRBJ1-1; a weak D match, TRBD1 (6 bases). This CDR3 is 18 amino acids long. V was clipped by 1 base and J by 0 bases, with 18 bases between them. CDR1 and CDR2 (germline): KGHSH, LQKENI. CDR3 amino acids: CASSPLPTGLKLNTEAFF. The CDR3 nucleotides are TGTGCCAGCTCACCACTACCGACAGGATTAAAACTGAACACTGAAGCTTTCTTT.

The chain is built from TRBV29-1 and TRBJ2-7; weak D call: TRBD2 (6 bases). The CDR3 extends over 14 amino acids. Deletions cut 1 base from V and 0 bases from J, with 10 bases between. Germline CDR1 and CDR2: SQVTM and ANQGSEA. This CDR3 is CSVEGGKSSYEQYF. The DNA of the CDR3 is TGCAGCGTTGAAGGCGGGAAAAGCTCCTACGAGCAGTACTTC.

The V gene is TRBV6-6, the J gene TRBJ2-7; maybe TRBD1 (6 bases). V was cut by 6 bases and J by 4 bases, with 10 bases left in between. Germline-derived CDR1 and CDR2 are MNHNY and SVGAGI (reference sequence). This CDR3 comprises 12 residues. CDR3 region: CASSRGWYEQYF. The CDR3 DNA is TGTGCCAGCAGCAGGGGCTGGTACGAGCAGTACTTC.

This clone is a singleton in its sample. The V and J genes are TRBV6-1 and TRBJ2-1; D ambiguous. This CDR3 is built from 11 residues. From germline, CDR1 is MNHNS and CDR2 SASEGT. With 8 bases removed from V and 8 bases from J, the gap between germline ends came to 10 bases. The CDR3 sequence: CASAPGDEQFF. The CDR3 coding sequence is TGTGCCAGCGCGCCGGGCGATGAGCAGTTCTTC.

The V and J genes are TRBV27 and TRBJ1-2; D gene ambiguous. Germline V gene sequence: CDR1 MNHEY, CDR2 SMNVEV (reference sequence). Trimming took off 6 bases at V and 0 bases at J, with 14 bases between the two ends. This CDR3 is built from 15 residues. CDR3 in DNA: TGTGCCAGCAGACCCAGAGGGAATCCTAACTATGGCTACACCTTC. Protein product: CASRPRGNPNYGYTF.

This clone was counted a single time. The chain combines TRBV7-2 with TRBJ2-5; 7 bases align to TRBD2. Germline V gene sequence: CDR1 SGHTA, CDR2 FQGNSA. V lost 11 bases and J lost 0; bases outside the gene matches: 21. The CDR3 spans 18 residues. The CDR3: CASLPASGLNRNQETQYF. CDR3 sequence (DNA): TGTGCCTCCCTCCCGGCTAGCGGCTTGAATAGAAACCAAGAGACCCAGTACTTC.

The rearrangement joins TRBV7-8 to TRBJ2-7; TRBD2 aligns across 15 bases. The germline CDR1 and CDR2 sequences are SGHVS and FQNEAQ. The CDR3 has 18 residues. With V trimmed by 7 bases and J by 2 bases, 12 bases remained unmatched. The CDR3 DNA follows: TGTGCCAGCACCTGGACTAGCGGGAGGGGAGCTTTACCCTACGAGCAGTACTTC. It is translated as CASTWTSGRGALPYEQYF. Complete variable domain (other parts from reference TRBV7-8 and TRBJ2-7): GAGVSQSPRYKVAKRGQDVALRCDPISGHVSLFWYQQALGQGPEFLTYFQNEAQLDKSGLPSDRFFAERPEGSVSTLKIQRTQQEDSAVYLCASTWTSGRGALPYEQYFGPGTRLTVT.

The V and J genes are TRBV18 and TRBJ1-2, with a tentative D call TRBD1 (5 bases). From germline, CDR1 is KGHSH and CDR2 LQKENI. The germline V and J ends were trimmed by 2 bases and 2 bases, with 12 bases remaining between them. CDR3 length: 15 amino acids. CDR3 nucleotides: TGTGCCAGCTCACCAGGAGGGGCCAGAAACTATGGCTACACCTTC. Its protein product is CASSPGGARNYGYTF.

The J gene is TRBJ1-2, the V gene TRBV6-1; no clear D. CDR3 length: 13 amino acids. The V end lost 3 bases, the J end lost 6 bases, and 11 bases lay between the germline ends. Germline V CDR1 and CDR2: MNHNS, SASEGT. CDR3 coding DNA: TGTGCCAGCAGTGAGAGAAGCTACCATGGCTACACCTTC. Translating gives CASSERSYHGYTF.

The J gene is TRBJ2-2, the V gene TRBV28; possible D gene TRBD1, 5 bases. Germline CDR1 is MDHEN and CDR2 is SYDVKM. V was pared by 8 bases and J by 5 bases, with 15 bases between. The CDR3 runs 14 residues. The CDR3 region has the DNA TGTGCCAGCGTTGGGGCCCCTGGGACCGGGGAGCTGTTTTTT. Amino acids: CASVGAPGTGELFF.

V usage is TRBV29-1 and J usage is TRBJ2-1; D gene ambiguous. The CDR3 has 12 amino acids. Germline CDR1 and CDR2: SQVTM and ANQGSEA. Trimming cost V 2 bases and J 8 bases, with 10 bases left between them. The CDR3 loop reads CSVEIGYDEQFF. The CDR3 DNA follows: TGCAGCGTTGAAATTGGGTATGATGAGCAGTTCTTC.

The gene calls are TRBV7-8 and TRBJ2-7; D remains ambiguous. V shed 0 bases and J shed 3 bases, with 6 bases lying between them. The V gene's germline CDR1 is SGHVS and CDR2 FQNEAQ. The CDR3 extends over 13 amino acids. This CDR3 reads CASSLAGFYEQYF. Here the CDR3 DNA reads TGTGCCAGCAGCTTAGCGGGCTTCTACGAGCAGTACTTC.

The CDR3 region has the DNA TGCGCCAGCAGCTTCGGACTAGCGGGCCAATACAATGAGCAGTTCTTC. Its translation is CASSFGLAGQYNEQFF. The J gene is TRBJ2-1, the V gene TRBV5-1, with 11 bases matching TRBD2. V lost 2 bases to trimming and J lost 4 bases; unmatched junction nucleotides: 5. The CDR3 is 16 amino acids. Germline V gene data show CDR1 as SGHRS and CDR2 as YFSETQ.

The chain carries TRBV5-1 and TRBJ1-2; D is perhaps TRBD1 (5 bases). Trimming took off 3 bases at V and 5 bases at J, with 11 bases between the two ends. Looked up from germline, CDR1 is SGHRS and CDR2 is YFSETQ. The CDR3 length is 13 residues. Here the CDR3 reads CASSWGTSYGYTF. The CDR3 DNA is TGCGCCAGCAGCTGGGGGACCTCTTATGGCTACACCTTC.

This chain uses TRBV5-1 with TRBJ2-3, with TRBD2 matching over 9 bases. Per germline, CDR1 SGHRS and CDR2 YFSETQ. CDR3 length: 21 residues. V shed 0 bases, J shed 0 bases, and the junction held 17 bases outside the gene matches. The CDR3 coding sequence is TGCGCCAGCAGCTTGGCCCATAGAATTCTGCGGGAGGGGGTCAGCACAGATACGCAGTATTTT. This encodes CASSLAHRILREGVSTDTQYF. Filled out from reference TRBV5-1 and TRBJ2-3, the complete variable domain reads KAGVTQTPRYLIKTRGQQVTLSCSPISGHRSVSWYQQTPGQGLQFLFEYFSETQRNKGNFPGRFSGRQFSNSRSEMNVSTLELGDSALYLCASSLAHRILREGVSTDTQYFGPGTRLTVL.

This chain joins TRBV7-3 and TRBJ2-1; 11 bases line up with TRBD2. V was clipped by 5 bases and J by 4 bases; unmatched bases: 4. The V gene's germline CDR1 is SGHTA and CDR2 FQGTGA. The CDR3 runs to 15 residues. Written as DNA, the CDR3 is TGTGCCAGCAGCAAAAGGACTAGCGGGTACAATGAGCAGTTCTTC. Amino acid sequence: CASSKRTSGYNEQFF.

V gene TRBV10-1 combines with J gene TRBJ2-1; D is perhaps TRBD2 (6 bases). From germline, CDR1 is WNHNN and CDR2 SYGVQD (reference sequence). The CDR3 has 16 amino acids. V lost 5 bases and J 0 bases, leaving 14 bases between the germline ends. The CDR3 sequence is CASSRVGGSSYNEQFF. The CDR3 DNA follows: TGCGCCAGCAGTCGAGTCGGGGGAAGCTCCTACAATGAGCAGTTCTTC.

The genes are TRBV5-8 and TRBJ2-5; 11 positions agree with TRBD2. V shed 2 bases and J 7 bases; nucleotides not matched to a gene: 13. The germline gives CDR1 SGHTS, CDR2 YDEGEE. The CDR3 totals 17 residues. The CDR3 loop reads CASSFGPTSGKRGTQYF. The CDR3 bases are TGTGCCAGCAGCTTCGGACCGACTAGCGGGAAAAGGGGGACCCAGTACTTC.

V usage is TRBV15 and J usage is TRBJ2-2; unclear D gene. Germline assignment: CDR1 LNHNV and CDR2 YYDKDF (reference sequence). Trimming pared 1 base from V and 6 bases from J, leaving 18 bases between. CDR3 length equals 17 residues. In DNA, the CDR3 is TGTGCCACCAGCAGAGGGGCGACAATCCTGCTTGCCGGGGAGCTGTTTTTT. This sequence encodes CATSRGATILLAGELFF.

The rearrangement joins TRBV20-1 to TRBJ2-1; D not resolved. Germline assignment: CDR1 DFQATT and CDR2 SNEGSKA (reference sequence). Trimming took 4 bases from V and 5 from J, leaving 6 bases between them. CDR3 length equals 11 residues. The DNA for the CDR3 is TGCAGTGCTATCGGACACAATGAGCAGTTCTTC. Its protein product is CSAIGHNEQFF.